The present TCR beta chain was sequenced within a study of HIV-infected patients and healthy controls. Trimming removed 3 bases from V and 5 bases from J, with 16 bases in between. Germline loops: CDR1 KGHSH, CDR2 LQKENI. The CDR3 sequence is 15 residues long. This clonotype was detected many times. Via MiXCR, TCRdb re-called the 5' RACE reads, giving one row per CDR3 protein. The sample has approximately 64,000 distinct CDR3 sequences, 15% to 20% seen once; the top ten hold approximately 1.5%. This rearrangement joins TRBV18 to TRBJ1-1; no clear D. Sequencing was performed on CD4+ T cells from blood. The TCR was taken from a human donor in good health. The CDR3 here is CASSPSIGRETEAFF. In nucleotides, the CDR3 is TGTGCCAGCTCACCGAGCATAGGGAGGGAGACTGAAGCTTTCTTT.